This T cell receptor (beta chain) was obtained from a study of Graves' ophthalmopathy and Graves' hyperthyroidism. Study as a whole: Researchers obtained peripheral blood at initial diagnosis, before any treatment had begun.

A remark on this clonotype: The antigen is undetermined.

Clinical symptoms, serum thyroxine, TRAb, thyroid ultrasound and orbital computed tomography formed the basis of diagnosis. General observations from the study: The model predicted progression of ophthalmopathy with a sensitivity of 70% to 71%, and its specificity was 72% to 80%.

V was clipped by 1 base and J by 3 bases; unmatched bases: 9. This CDR3 is 16 amino acids long. Germline lookup yields CDR1 SGHVS and CDR2 FNYEAQ. RNA transcripts were the template, and TCR beta CDR3 regions were amplified from them. Second-round multiplex PCR came after a first-round RT-PCR that employed HTBI primers. TCRdb called the multiplex PCR reads again in MiXCR, with one record for every CDR3 protein. The data contain 200,000 to 250,000 distinct CDR3 sequences, 20% to 25% of them singletons. The receptor's source is a woman aged 50 to 65 with Graves' ophthalmopathy. What was sequenced was peripheral blood. This rearrangement joins TRBV7-6 to TRBJ2-7; 7 positions agree with TRBD2. As DNA, the CDR3 is TGTGCCAGCAGCTTAGGGCGGGGGAGTCGTGACTACGAGCAGTACTTC. Its translation is CASSLGRGSRDYEQYF.